Below are 11 T cell receptor beta chains sequenced from a single sample in a study of cytomegalovirus exposure and HLA in healthy donors (TCRdb year 2017). To prepare the library, the immunoSEQ multiplex PCR assay was applied. The multiplex PCR relied on a mix of 60 forward primers for TCR Vbeta segments and 13 reverse primers for TCR Jbeta segments. The table was pulled from immuneACCESS by TCRdb, which kept in-frame rearrangements only. Such tables lose some clones; where checked, under half of the loss comes from unresolved V genes, and the rest has no known cause. This sample is represented by roughly 110,000 clones; 70% to 85% of them were singletons. The ten biggest clones cover roughly 0.79% of the sample. The sample was PBMCs. The source is a boy aged 10-17 years in good health and CMV-seronegative.

This clone has only a few counts. The chain employs TRBV4-1 and TRBJ1-4; 10 nucleotides line up with TRBD1. This CDR3 comprises 15 residues. V dropped 3 bases and J dropped 8; count of bases not matched to a gene: 6. Germline CDR1 and CDR2: MGHRA and YSYEKL. The CDR3 loop reads CASSQGTGDGEKLFF. The CDR3 DNA follows: TGCGCCAGCAGCCAGGGGACAGGGGATGGCGAAAAACTGTTTTTT.

This clone turned up a few times. The chain links TRBV12-5 to TRBJ1-4, with 7 nucleotides matching TRBD1. V shed 6 bases, J shed 7 bases, and the junction held 8 bases outside the gene matches. This CDR3 has 14 amino acids. Germline CDR1 reads LGHNT; CDR2 reads FRNRAP. Here the CDR3 DNA reads TGTGCTAGTGGGACTGACAGGGAAGGTGAAAAACTGTTTTTT. The encoded protein is CASGTDREGEKLFF.

The gene calls are TRBV6-6 and TRBJ1-2; a possible D gene is TRBD1 (5 bases). The CDR3 runs to 12 residues. V dropped 6 bases and J dropped 10 bases, with 15 bases sitting between them. Germline assignment: CDR1 MNHNY and CDR2 SVGAGI (reference sequence). The CDR3 DNA is TGTGCCAGCAGCTCGGACATGATAGTCTACACCTTC. Its protein is CASSSDMIVYTF.

This sequence joins TRBV5-6 and TRBJ2-7; 12 bases agree with TRBD1. From germline, CDR1 is SGHDT and CDR2 YYEEEE. This CDR3 is built from 15 residues. The ends lost 3 bases at V and 6 bases at J; junction bases unmatched: 7. The CDR3 DNA follows: TGTGCCAGCAGCTCTTACCGGGACAGGGGGCGCGAGCAGTACTTC. It codes for CASSSYRDRGREQYF.

CDR3 sequence: CASSLGQLGRNTIYF. The DNA of the CDR3 is TGTGCCAGCAGCTTAGGACAGCTTGGAAGAAACACCATATATTTT. The chain joins TRBV7-2 to TRBJ1-3, with D maybe TRBD1 (5 bases). V was trimmed by 1 base and J by 5 bases, leaving 12 bases between them. The CDR3 sequence is 15 residues long. Germline lookup yields CDR1 SGHTA and CDR2 FQGNSA.

The gene calls are TRBV6-1 and TRBJ1-1; a possible D gene is TRBD1 (5 bases). This CDR3 region has 15 residues. Trimming took off 0 bases at V and 5 bases at J, with 13 bases between the two ends. Germline lookup yields CDR1 MNHNS and CDR2 SASEGT. The DNA of the CDR3 is TGTGCCAGCAGTGAAGCGGGGGGGAGGATAACTGAAGCTTTCTTT. This sequence encodes CASSEAGGRITEAFF.

The rearrangement uses TRBV6-6 and TRBJ2-7; 7 nucleotides align to TRBD1. J was trimmed by 2 bases and V by 6 bases; bases with no gene match: 7. Germline V gene lookup returns CDR1 MNHNY and CDR2 SVGAGI (reference sequence). The length of the CDR3 is 14 residues. The CDR3 loop is CASSPPGGTYEQYF. CDR3 DNA: TGTGCCAGCAGCCCCCCAGGGGGAACCTACGAGCAGTACTTC.

The V gene is TRBV7-2, the J gene TRBJ2-7; D is perhaps TRBD2 (5 bases). The CDR3 runs to 14 residues. V gave up 3 bases and J gave up 3 bases, with 12 bases separating them. Looked up from germline, CDR1 is SGHTA and CDR2 is FQGNSA. CDR3 loop: CASSFNRGDYEQYF. DNA for the CDR3: TGTGCCAGCAGCTTTAATCGGGGAGACTACGAGCAGTACTTC.

The chain couples TRBV28 to TRBJ1-6; weak D call: TRBD1 (6 bases). The CDR3 is 16 residues long. Looked up from germline, CDR1 is MDHEN and CDR2 is SYDVKM. Trimming pared 5 bases from V and 6 bases from J, leaving 17 bases between. In DNA form, the CDR3 reads TGTGCCAGCAGTCGGGGCGCGACAGGCCTTAATTCACCCCTCCACTTT. It yields the protein CASSRGATGLNSPLHF.

The V gene is TRBV27, the J gene TRBJ1-2; D is unclear. CDR3 length: 12 residues. The V and J ends lost 6 bases and 4 bases respectively, with 9 bases between them. Germline CDR1 MNHEY, CDR2 SMNVEV (reference sequence). CDR3 coding DNA: TGTGCCAGCAGGGGAGGGAGCTATGGCTACACCTTC. It encodes CASRGGSYGYTF.

This chain links TRBV2 with TRBJ1-2; possibly TRBD1 for D (6 bases). This CDR3 has 14 amino acids. In germline, CDR1 is SNHLY, CDR2 FYNNEI. V gave up 7 bases and J gave up 1 base, with 13 bases separating them. CDR3 nucleotides: TGTGCCAGCACAACCTACAGGGTTAACTATGGCTACACCTTC. This gives the protein CASTTYRVNYGYTF.